The 5 T cell receptor beta chains listed next were all sequenced from one sample in a study of cytomegalovirus exposure and HLA in healthy donors. The assay was immunoSEQ multiplex PCR, and TCRdb's table has in-frame clones only and misses some. The sample lists 150,000 to 200,000 clones, less than 95% occurring once. Sequencing was carried out using PBMCs. These receptors were collected from a woman between 18 and 29 years old in good health and CMV-seropositive.

J is TRBJ1-6 and V is TRBV6-1, with D tentatively TRBD1 (6 bases). This CDR3 is built from 14 residues. Germline CDR1 is MNHNS and CDR2 is SASEGT. The V end lost 6 bases, the J end lost 7 bases, and 13 bases lay between the germline ends. In nucleotides, the CDR3 is TGTGCCAGCAGATGGACAGCCATCAATTCACCCCTCCACTTT. As protein: CASRWTAINSPLHF.

This CDR3 reads CAWSAPGSQPQHF. DNA of the CDR3: TGTGCCTGGAGCGCACCGGGTAGTCAGCCCCAGCATTTT. This sequence joins TRBV30 and TRBJ1-5; D remains ambiguous. Germline-derived CDR1 and CDR2 are GTSNPN and SVGIG (reference sequence). The ends were cut back, 3 bases at V and 6 bases at J, with 12 bases in the middle. The CDR3 is 13 amino acids.

V usage is TRBV27 and J usage is TRBJ2-6; D is possibly TRBD1 (6 bases). Trimming stripped 5 bases from V and 1 base from J, with 9 bases between. CDR1 and CDR2 (germline): MNHEY, SMNVEV (reference sequence). The CDR3 length is 15 residues. Here the CDR3 reads CASSPDRSGANVLTF. CDR3 nucleotide sequence: TGTGCCAGCAGTCCTGACAGGTCTGGGGCCAACGTCCTGACTTTC.

The CDR3 nucleotides are TGCAGCGTTGGATTGGGGACAGGGCGCTATGGCTACACCTTC. It encodes CSVGLGTGRYGYTF. V is TRBV29-1 and J is TRBJ1-2, with 9 bases fitting TRBD1. Unmatched junction bases numbered 7, after V lost 4 bases and J lost 4 bases. Per germline, CDR1 SQVTM and CDR2 ANQGSEA. This CDR3 contains 14 residues.

The V and J genes are TRBV27 and TRBJ2-1; 11 bases map to TRBD2. CDR3 length: 17 residues. Germline CDR1 is MNHEY and CDR2 is SMNVEV (reference sequence). V lost 4 bases to trimming and J lost 6 bases; unmatched junction nucleotides: 11. CDR3 sequence: CASSSPALAGGFNEQFF. CDR3 coding DNA: TGTGCCAGCAGTTCCCCTGCGCTAGCGGGAGGTTTCAATGAGCAGTTCTTC.